The source of this T cell receptor beta chain is a study of post-analysis software for immune sequencing data. Across the whole study: Disease courses included relapsing-remitting, secondary progressive and progressive-relapsing multiple sclerosis.

This clonotype was seen a handful of times. Its antigen is unknown. Each TCR beta cDNA library carried unique molecular identifiers. TCRdb re-derived calls from the PCR reads in MiXCR, one entry per CDR3 protein. The table has around 400,000 distinct CDR3 sequences, approximately 37% seen once. Overall study results and limits: Included in a set of roughly five TRBV segments more frequent in patients than controls were TRBV5-6, TRBV5-1 and TRBV20-1. Batch-matched samples strongly co-clustered by F measure.

Germline lookup yields CDR1 SGHVS and CDR2 FQNEAQ. The CDR3 covers 11 residues. Trimming shortened V by 11 bases and J by 3 bases, and 9 bases separated the two germline ends. This sequence originates from a girl aged 2 to 9 with multiple sclerosis. This rearrangement joins TRBV7-8 to TRBJ2-3; D is unresolved. Sample: blood. DNA of the CDR3: TGTGCCGCAGGTCCTACAGATACGCAGTATTTT. Encoded protein: CAAGPTDTQYF.